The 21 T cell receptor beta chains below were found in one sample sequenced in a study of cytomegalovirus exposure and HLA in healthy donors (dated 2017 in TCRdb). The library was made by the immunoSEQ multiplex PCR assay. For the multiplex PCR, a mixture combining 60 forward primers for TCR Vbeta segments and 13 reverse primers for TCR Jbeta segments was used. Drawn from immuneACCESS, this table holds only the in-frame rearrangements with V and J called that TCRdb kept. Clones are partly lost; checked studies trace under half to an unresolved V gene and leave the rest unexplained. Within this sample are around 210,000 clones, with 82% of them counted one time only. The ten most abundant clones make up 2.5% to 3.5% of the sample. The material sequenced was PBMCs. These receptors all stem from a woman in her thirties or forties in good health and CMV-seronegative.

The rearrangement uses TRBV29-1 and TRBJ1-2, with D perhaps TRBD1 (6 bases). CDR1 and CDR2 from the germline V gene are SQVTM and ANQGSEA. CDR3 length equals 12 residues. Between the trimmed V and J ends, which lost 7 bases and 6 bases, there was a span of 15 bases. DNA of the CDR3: TGCAGCGCGGAGGGGGACTATAATGGCTACACCTTC. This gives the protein CSAEGDYNGYTF.

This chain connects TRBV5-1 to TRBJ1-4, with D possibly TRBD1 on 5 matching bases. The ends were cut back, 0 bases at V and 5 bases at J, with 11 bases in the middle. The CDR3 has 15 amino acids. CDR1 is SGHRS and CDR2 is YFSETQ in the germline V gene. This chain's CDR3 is CASSLDGPGNEKLFF. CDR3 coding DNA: TGCGCCAGCAGCTTGGACGGCCCAGGGAATGAAAAACTGTTTTTT.

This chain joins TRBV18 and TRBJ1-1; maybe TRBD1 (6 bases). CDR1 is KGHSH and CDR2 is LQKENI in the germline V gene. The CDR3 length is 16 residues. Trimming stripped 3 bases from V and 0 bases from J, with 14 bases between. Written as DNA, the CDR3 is TGTGCCAGCTCACCCCTCCTGGGGGCTATGAACACTGAAGCTTTCTTT. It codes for CASSPLLGAMNTEAFF.

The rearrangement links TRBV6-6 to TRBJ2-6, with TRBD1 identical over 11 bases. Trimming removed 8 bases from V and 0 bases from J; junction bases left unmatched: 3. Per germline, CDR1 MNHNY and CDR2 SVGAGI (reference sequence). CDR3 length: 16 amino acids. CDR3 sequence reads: CASGQGAVSGANVLTF. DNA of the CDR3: TGTGCCAGCGGACAGGGGGCAGTCTCTGGGGCCAACGTCCTGACTTTC.

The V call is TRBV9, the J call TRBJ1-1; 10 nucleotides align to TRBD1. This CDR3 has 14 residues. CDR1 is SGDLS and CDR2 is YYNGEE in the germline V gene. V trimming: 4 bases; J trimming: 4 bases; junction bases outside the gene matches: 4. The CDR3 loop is CASSPRTGGTEAFF. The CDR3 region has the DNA TGTGCCAGCAGCCCCAGGACAGGGGGCACTGAAGCTTTCTTT.

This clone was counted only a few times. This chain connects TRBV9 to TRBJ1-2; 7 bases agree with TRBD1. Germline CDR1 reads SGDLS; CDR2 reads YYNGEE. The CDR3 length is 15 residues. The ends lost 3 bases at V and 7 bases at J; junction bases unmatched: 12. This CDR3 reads CASSGRGGGGFGYTF. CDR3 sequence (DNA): TGTGCCAGCAGCGGACGAGGGGGCGGTGGGTTTGGCTACACCTTC.

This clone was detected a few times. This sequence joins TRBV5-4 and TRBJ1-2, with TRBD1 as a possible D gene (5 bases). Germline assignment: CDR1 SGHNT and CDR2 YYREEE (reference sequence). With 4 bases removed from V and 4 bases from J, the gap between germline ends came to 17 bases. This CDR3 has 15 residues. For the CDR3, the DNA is TGTGCCAGCAGCCAGCCCCGGGGGACTCTCTATGGCTACACCTTC. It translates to CASSQPRGTLYGYTF. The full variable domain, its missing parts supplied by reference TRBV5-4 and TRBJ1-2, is ETGVTQSPTHLIKTRGQQVTLRCSSQSGHNTVSWYQQALGQGPQFIFQYYREEENGRGNFPPRFSGLQFPNYSSELNVNALELDDSALYLCASSQPRGTLYGYTFGSGTRLTVV.

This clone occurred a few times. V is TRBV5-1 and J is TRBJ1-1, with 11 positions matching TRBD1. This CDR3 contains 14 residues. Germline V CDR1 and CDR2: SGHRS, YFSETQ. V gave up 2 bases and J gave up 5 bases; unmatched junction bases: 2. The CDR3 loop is CASSFGQGATEAFF. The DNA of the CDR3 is TGCGCCAGCAGCTTCGGACAGGGGGCAACTGAAGCTTTCTTT.

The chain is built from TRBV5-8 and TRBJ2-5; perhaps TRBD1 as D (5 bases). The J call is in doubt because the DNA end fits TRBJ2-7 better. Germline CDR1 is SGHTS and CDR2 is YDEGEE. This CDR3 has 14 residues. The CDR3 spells CASSLSRALYEQYF. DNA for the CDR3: TGTGCCAGCAGCTTGAGCAGGGCCCTCTACGAGCAGTACTTC.

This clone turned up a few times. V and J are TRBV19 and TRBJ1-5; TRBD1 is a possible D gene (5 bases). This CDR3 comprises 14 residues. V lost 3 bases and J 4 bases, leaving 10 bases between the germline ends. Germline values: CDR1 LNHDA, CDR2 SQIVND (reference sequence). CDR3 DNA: TGTGCCAGTAGTATTCTGGGGGGAAATCAGCCCCAGCATTTT. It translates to CASSILGGNQPQHF.

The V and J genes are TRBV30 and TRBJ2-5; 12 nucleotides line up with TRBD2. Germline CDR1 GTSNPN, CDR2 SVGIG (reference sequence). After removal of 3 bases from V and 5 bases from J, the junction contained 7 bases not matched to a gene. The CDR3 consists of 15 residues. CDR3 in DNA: TGTGCCTGGAGCCCACTAGCGGGAGGCTATGAGACCCAGTACTTC. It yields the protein CAWSPLAGGYETQYF.

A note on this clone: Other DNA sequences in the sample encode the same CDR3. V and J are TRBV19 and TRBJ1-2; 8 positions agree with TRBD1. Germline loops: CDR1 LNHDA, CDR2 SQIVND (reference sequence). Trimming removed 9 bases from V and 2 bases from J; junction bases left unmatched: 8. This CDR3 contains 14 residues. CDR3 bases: TGTGCCAGCGCCATCGGGACAGGAAACTATGGCTACACCTTC. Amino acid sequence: CASAIGTGNYGYTF.

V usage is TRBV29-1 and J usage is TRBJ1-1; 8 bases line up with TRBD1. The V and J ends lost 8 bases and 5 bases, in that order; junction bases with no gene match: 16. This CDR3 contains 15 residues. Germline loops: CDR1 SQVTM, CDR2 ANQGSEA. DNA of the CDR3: TGCAGCCCGGACAGGGCCCAGGGGAGTATGACTGAAGCTTTCTTT. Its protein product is CSPDRAQGSMTEAFF. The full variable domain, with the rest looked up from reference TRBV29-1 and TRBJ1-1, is SAVISQKPSRDICQRGTSLTIQCQVDSQVTMMFWYRQQPGQSLTLIATANQGSEATYESGFVIDKFPISRPNLTFSTLTVSNMSPEDSSIYLCSPDRAQGSMTEAFFGQGTRLTVV.

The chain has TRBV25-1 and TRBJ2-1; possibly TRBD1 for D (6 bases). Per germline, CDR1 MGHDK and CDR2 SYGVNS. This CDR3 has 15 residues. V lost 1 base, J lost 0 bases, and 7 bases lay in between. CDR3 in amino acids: CASSELGGSYNEQFF. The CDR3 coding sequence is TGTGCCAGCAGTGAATTAGGGGGCTCCTACAATGAGCAGTTCTTC.

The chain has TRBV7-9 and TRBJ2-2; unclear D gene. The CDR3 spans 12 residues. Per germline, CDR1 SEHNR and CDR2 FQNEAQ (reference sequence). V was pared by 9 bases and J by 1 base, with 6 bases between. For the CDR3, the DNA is TGTGCCAGGGCTGGGAACACCGGGGAGCTGTTTTTT. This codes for CARAGNTGELFF.

The CDR3 sequence: CASSADRDGGYTF. CDR3 nucleotides: TGTGCCAGCAGCGCCGACAGGGACGGGGGCTACACCTTC. This sequence joins TRBV7-3 and TRBJ1-2; 7 bases agree with TRBD1. V lost 5 bases and J lost 8; bases outside the gene matches: 8. The CDR3 contains 13 residues. Germline-derived CDR1 and CDR2 are SGHTA and FQGTGA.

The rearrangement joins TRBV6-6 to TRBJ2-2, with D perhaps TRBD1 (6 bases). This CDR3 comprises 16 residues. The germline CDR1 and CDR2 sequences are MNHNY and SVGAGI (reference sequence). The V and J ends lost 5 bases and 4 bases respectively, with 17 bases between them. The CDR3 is CASSPNRVWVTGELFF. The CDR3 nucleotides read TGTGCCAGCAGTCCCAACAGGGTTTGGGTCACCGGGGAGCTGTTTTTT.

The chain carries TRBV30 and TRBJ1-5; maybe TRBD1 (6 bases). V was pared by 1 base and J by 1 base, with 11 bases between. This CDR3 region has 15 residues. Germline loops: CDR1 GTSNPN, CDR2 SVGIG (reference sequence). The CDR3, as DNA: TGTGCCTGGAGTGCCCAAGGGGGAAGCAATCAGCCCCAGCATTTT. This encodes CAWSAQGGSNQPQHF.

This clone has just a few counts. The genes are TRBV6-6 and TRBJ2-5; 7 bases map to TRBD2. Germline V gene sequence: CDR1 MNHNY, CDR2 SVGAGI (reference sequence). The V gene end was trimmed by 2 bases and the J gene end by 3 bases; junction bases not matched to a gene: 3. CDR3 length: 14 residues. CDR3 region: CASSYGAGEETQYF. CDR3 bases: TGTGCCAGCAGTTACGGGGCGGGGGAAGAGACCCAGTACTTC.

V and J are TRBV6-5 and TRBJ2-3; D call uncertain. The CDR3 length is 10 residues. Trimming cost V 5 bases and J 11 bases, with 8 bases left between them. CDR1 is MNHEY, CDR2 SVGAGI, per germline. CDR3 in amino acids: CASSRRGQYF. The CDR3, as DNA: TGTGCCAGCAGTCGGCGCGGGCAGTATTTT.

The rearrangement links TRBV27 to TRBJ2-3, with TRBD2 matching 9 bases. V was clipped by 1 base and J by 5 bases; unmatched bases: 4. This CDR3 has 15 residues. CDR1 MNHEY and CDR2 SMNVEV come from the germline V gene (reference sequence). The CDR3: CASSLFLAGKDTQYF. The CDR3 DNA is TGTGCCAGCAGTTTATTTCTAGCGGGAAAAGATACGCAGTATTTT.